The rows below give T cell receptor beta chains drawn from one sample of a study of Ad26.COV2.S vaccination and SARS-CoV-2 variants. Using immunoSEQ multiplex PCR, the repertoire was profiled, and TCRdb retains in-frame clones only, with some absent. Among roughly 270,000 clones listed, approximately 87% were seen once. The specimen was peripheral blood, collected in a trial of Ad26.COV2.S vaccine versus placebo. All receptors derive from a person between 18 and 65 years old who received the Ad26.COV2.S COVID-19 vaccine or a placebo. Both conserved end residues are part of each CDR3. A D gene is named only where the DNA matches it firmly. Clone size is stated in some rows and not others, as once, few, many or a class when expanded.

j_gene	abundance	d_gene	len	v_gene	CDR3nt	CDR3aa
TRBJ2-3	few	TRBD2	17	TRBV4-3	TGCGCCAGCAGCCAAGGACTAGCGGGGGGGAGCACAGATACGCAGTATTTT	CASSQGLAGGSTDTQYF
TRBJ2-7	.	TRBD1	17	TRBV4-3	TGCGCCAGCAGCCAAGACCGGACAGGGGGCAGAGGGTACGAGCAGTACTTC	CASSQDRTGGRGYEQYF
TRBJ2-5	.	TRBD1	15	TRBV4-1	TGCGCCAGCAGCCAAGAGGACAGGTTAATAGAGACCCAGTACTTC	CASSQEDRLIETQYF
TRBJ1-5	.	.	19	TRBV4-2	TGTGCCAGCAGCCAGCAGAACGTACAGGGAGCGGCCGGCAATCAGCCCCAGCATTTT	CASSQQNVQGAAGNQPQHF
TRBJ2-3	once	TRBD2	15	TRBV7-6	TGTGCCAGCAGCTTCGTAGCGGGAGTCACAGATACGCAGTATTTT	CASSFVAGVTDTQYF
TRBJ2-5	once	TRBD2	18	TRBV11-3	TGTGCCAGCAGCTCGGGCTCCCTAGCGGGGGGATTCGGGGAGACCCAGTACTTC	CASSSGSLAGGFGETQYF
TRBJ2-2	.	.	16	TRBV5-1	TGCGCCAGCAGCTTGGAGGGCGGGGCAAACCCCAGGGAGCTGTTTTTT	CASSLEGGANPRELFF
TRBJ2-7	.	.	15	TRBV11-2	TGTGCCAGCAGCCACCCGGCGGCAGGGTCCTACGAGCAGTACTTC	CASSHPAAGSYEQYF
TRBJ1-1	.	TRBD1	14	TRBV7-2	TGTGCCAGCAGCTTCCAGGGGGCGAACACTGAAGCTTTCTTT	CASSFQGANTEAFF
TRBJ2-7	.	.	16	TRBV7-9	TGTGCCAGCAGCTTTCTAGCCGGGGGCGCTGGGGACGAGCAGTACTTC	CASSFLAGGAGDEQYF
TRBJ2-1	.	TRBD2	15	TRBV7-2	TGTGCCAGCAGCAAAACTAGCGGGGGTTTTAATGAGCAGTTCTTC	CASSKTSGGFNEQFF
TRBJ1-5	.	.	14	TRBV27	TGTGCCAGCAGTTTCGGGGGGAGCAATCAGCCCCAGCATTTT	CASSFGGSNQPQHF
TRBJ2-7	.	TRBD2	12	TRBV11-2	TGTGCCAGCGGACTAGCCGGATACGAGCAGTACTTC	CASGLAGYEQYF
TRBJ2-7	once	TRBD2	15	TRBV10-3	TGTGCCATCAGTGAGCCGACTAGCGGGTCCTACGAGCAGTACTTC	CAISEPTSGSYEQYF
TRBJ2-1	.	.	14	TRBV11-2	TGTGCCAGCAGCTCCCAGACAGACAACAATGAGCAGTTCTTC	CASSSQTDNNEQFF
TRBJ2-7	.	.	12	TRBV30	TGTGCCTGGAGCTTTACGGGGTACGAGCAGTACTTC	CAWSFTGYEQYF
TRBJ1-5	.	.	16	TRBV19	TGTGCCAGTAGTACTCAGGGGACGAACGGCAATCAGCCCCAGCATTTT	CASSTQGTNGNQPQHF
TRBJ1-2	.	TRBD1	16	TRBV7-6	TGTGCCAGCAGCTTGGGCCCGGGACAGGGGAACTATGGCTACACCTTC	CASSLGPGQGNYGYTF
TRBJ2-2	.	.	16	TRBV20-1	TGCAGTGCTAGTGTAGGGGGCGGGGCGAACACCGGGGAGCTGTTTTTT	CSASVGGGANTGELFF
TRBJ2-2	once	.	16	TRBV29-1	TGCAGCGTTGAAGAGATGGATAAGGCCCTCACCGGGGAGCTGTTTTTT	CSVEEMDKALTGELFF
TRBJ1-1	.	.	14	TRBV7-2	TGTGCCAGCAGCTTCCCGACAGGGAACACTGAAGCTTTCTTT	CASSFPTGNTEAFF
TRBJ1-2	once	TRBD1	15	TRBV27	TGTGCCAGCAGTTTAATGGGGACAGACTTTTATGGCTACACCTTC	CASSLMGTDFYGYTF
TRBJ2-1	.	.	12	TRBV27	TGTGCCAGCAGTTTGTGGGGCGATGAGCAGTTCTTC	CASSLWGDEQFF
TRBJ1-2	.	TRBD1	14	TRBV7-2	TGTGCCAGCAGCTTGGACAGGGGGAACTATGGCTACACCTTC	CASSLDRGNYGYTF
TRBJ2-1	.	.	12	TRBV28	TGTGCCAGCAGTTTTACGGGGAATGAGCAGTTCTTC	CASSFTGNEQFF
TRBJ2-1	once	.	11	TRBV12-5	TGTGCTAGTGGTTTTACTTATGAGCAGTTCTTC	CASGFTYEQFF
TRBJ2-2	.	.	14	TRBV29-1	TGCAGCACGTCTAGCGCCATGGGCACCGGGGAGCTGTTTTTT	CSTSSAMGTGELFF
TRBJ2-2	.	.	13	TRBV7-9	TGTGCCAGCAGCTTCGGGGGCACCGGGGAGCTGTTTTTT	CASSFGGTGELFF
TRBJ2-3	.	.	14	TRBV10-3	TGTGCCATCAGTGGGACGGGGAACACAGATACGCAGTATTTT	CAISGTGNTDTQYF
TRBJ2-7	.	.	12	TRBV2	TGTGCCAGCGCCGGGGCCAGTGTCGTGCAGTACTTC	CASAGASVVQYF
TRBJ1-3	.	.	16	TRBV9	TGTGCCAGCAGCGTATCGGTGGACCCCGGAAGTTACACCATATATTTT	CASSVSVDPGSYTIYF
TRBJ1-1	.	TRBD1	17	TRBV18	TGTGCCAGCTCACAACCGGGACAGGGGGCAGGCAGAGTGGAAGCTTTCTTT	CASSQPGQGAGRVEAFF
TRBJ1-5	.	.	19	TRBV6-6	TGTGCCAGCAGTCGTTCTGTTGGGGGGGCTCCCTCTAGCAATCAGCCCCAGCATTTT	CASSRSVGGAPSSNQPQHF
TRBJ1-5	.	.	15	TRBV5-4	TGTGCCAGCAGCTCCGGGGGCCTTACGAATCAGCCCCAGCATTTT	CASSSGGLTNQPQHF
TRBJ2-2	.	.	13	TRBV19	TGTGCCAGTAACCAGGGGAACACCGGGGAGCTGTTTTTT	CASNQGNTGELFF
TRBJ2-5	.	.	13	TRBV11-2	TGTGCCAGCAACAACTCGACTGAAGAGACCCAGTACTTC	CASNNSTEETQYF
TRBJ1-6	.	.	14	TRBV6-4	TGTGCCAGCAGTACGGGACCCTATAATTCACCCCTCCACTTT	CASSTGPYNSPLHF
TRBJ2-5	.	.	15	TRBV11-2	TGTGCCAGCAGCTTAGATGATTGGGCCAGGGGAGGCCAGTACTTC	CASSLDDWARGGQYF
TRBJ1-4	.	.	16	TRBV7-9	TGTGCCAGCAGCCCTACCGGGGCCGCAACTAATGAAAAACTGTTTTTT	CASSPTGAATNEKLFF
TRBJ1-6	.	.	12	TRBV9	TGTGCCAGCAGCTCCCCGGGGGAAGCCCTCCACTTT	CASSSPGEALHF
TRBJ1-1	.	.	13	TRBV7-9	TGTGCCAGCAGCCAGGGACCGACTTTTGAAGCTTTCTTT	CASSQGPTFEAFF
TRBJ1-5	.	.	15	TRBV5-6	TGTGCCAGCAGCTTGAAGGGTTGGAGCAATCAGCCCCAGCATTTT	CASSLKGWSNQPQHF
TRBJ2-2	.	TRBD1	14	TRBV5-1	TGCGCCAGCAGCCCCGGACAGGCCACCGGGGAGCTGTTTTTT	CASSPGQATGELFF